The present entry profiles one TCR beta chain with its context. The CDR3 is 15 residues long. The germline V gene encodes CDR1 SGHNT and CDR2 YYREEE (reference sequence). Trimming took off 5 bases at V and 4 bases at J, with 18 bases between the two ends. This entry belongs to a study of B cell selection in AIRE deficiency. The method was immunoSEQ multiplex PCR; TCRdb's version includes in-frame clones alone and lacks a portion of them. The sample records about 26,000 clones, roughly 90% being singletons. Regulatory T cells were sorted as CD4+CD25hiCD127low/negative. Sequenced sample: CD4+CD25+ Tregs sorted from PBMCs. This clonotype was obtained from a human donor in good health. The rearrangement joins TRBV5-4 to TRBJ1-1, with D unclear. The CDR3 sequence is CASSFGRRERTEAFF. In DNA form, the CDR3 reads TGTGCCAGCAGTTTCGGAAGGCGGGAACGCACTGAAGCTTTCTTT.